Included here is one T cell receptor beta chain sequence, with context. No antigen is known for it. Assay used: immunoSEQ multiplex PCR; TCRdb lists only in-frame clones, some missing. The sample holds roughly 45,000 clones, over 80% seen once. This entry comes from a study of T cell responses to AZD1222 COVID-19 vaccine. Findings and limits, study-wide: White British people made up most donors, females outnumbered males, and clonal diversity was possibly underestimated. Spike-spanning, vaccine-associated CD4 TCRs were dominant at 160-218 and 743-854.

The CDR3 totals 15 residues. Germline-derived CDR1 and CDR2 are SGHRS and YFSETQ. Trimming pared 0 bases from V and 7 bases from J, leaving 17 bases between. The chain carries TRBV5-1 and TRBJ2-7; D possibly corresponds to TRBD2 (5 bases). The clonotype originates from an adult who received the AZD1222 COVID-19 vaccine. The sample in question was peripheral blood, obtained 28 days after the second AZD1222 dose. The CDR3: CASSLAIGKSGEQYF. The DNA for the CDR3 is TGCGCCAGCAGCTTGGCCATCGGGAAAAGCGGAGAGCAGTACTTC.